The 13 T cell receptor beta chains below all came from one sample that was sequenced in a study of blood T cell repertoires in COVID-19. The data were produced by immunoSEQ multiplex PCR, yet TCRdb's version contains in-frame clones alone and is incomplete. The data contain 370,000 or so clones, roughly 86% of them seen just once; the ten biggest clones take up approximately 1.3%. The sequencing input was PBMCs or T cells enriched from blood (not recorded which). These receptors were obtained from a young man who had recovered from COVID-19.

The chain couples TRBV4-1 to TRBJ1-5, with D tentatively TRBD1 (6 bases). V lost 1 base and J 1 base, leaving 14 bases between the germline ends. The CDR3 has 17 amino acids. Looked up from germline, CDR1 is MGHRA and CDR2 is YSYEKL. In nucleotides, the CDR3 is TGCGCCAGCAGCCAAGGGCCGGGACAAACAAGCAATCAGCCCCAGCATTTT. Protein sequence: CASSQGPGQTSNQPQHF.

This clone appeared a few times. The V and J genes are TRBV9 and TRBJ2-5; TRBD2 might be the D (6 bases). From germline, CDR1 is SGDLS and CDR2 YYNGEE. V was cut by 3 bases and J by 0 bases, with 9 bases left in between. The CDR3 loop spans 14 amino acids. CDR3: CASSGGVYQETQYF. For the CDR3, the DNA is TGTGCCAGCAGCGGCGGGGTGTACCAAGAGACCCAGTACTTC.

This clone is a singleton in its sample. The J gene is TRBJ1-2, the V gene TRBV18; D perhaps matches TRBD1 (5 bases). V lost 0 bases and J 8 bases, leaving 16 bases between the germline ends. The CDR3 is made up of 15 amino acids. In germline, CDR1 is KGHSH, CDR2 LQKENI. The CDR3 nucleotides read TGTGCCAGCTCACCACCGTATGAAGGGGTTTTCGGCTACACCTTC. As protein: CASSPPYEGVFGYTF.

The rearrangement joins TRBV2 to TRBJ2-7; no definite D call. The V and J ends lost 1 base and 4 bases respectively, with 5 bases between them. The CDR3 sequence is 12 residues long. Germline CDR1 and CDR2: SNHLY and FYNNEI. The CDR3 DNA sequence: TGTGCCAGCAGTGAAGGCAGTTACGAGCAGTACTTC. This sequence encodes CASSEGSYEQYF.

This clone came up once. The J gene is TRBJ2-2, the V gene TRBV5-1; a weak D match, TRBD2 (6 bases). CDR3 length: 16 residues. V was clipped by 0 bases and J by 6 bases, with 15 bases between them. CDR1 is SGHRS and CDR2 is YFSETQ in the germline V gene. In nucleotides, the CDR3 is TGCGCCAGCAGCTTGGCCGGTACTAGCCTCCCCGGGGAGCTGTTTTTT. The encoded protein is CASSLAGTSLPGELFF.

The rearrangement links TRBV11-1 to TRBJ2-7; 8 bases map to TRBD1. Trimming removed 4 bases from V and 3 bases from J; junction bases left unmatched: 8. The CDR3 spans 15 residues. In germline, CDR1 is SGHAT, CDR2 FQDESV (reference sequence). The CDR3 region has the DNA TGTGCCAGCAGCTCCCCGGGGACAGGCGGCTACGAGCAGTACTTC. This translates into CASSSPGTGGYEQYF. The full variable domain, in which reference TRBV11-1 and TRBJ2-7 provide the parts outside the CDR3, is EAEVAQSPRYKITEKSQAVAFWCDPISGHATLYWYRQILGQGPELLVQFQDESVVDDSQLPKDRFSAERLKGVDSTLKIQPAELGDSAMYLCASSSPGTGGYEQYFGPGTRLTVT.

This clone was observed at least ten times. The gene calls are TRBV21-1 and TRBJ1-2; the listed D gene, TRBD1, was not tested against the DNA. TRBV21-1 is described as a pseudogene. This CDR3 comprises 14 residues. CDR3 in amino acids: CASSPRTGPYGYTF. CDR3 bases: TGTGCCAGCAGCCCTCGGACAGGGCCCTATGGCTACACCTTC.

V and J are TRBV10-2 and TRBJ1-2, with no clear D. Between the trimmed V and J ends, which lost 3 bases and 8 bases, there was a span of 13 bases. This CDR3 is 13 amino acids long. The germline gives CDR1 WSHSY, CDR2 SAAADI. In nucleotides, the CDR3 is TGCGCCAGCAGTGACCTAGGAATGAGGGGCTACACCTTC. As protein: CASSDLGMRGYTF.

J is TRBJ2-7 and V is TRBV6-5, with TRBD2 identical over 8 bases. V trimming: 0 bases; J trimming: 4 bases; junction bases outside the gene matches: 5. Germline V gene data show CDR1 as MNHEY and CDR2 as SVGAGI. This CDR3 is 15 amino acids long. CDR3 residues: CASSYSTSVGYEQYF. Written as DNA, the CDR3 is TGTGCCAGCAGTTACTCGACTAGCGTCGGGTACGAGCAGTACTTC.

The chain joins TRBV2 to TRBJ1-2, with D hard to call. The length of the CDR3 is 13 residues. V was cut by 2 bases and J by 3 bases, with 7 bases left in between. Germline CDR1 is SNHLY and CDR2 is FYNNEI. The CDR3 sequence: CASSESRYYGYTF. The CDR3 nucleotides are TGTGCCAGCAGTGAAAGTAGATACTATGGCTACACCTTC. The whole variable domain, filled in from reference TRBV2 and TRBJ1-2, reads EPEVTQTPSHQVTQMGQEVILRCVPISNHLYFYWYRQILGQKVEFLVSFYNNEISEKSEIFDDQFSVERPDGSNFTLKIRSTKLEDSAMYFCASSESRYYGYTFGSGTRLTVV.

This clone was seen more than once but under ten times. The chain carries TRBV19 and TRBJ2-6; TRBD1 aligns across 9 bases. V dropped 8 bases and J dropped 4; count of bases not matched to a gene: 12. The CDR3 extends over 17 amino acids. The germline V gene has CDR1 LNHDA and CDR2 SQIVND (reference sequence). The chain's CDR3 is CASAKNRQGDGANVLTF. The CDR3 DNA reads TGTGCCAGTGCTAAGAACCGACAGGGGGACGGGGCCAACGTCCTGACTTTC.

This clone was seen just once. CDR3 bases: TGTGCCAGCAGCCAAGATCCCCCAGGGGGCTGGGAAAAACTGTTTTTT. Encoded protein: CASSQDPPGGWEKLFF. The V and J genes are TRBV4-2 and TRBJ1-4, with 8 bases lining up with TRBD1. The CDR3 runs to 16 residues. V was pared by 0 bases and J by 8 bases, with 8 bases of the junction left unmatched. The germline V gene encodes CDR1 LGHNA and CDR2 YNFKEQ.

This clone was recorded once. This chain connects TRBV19 to TRBJ1-2, with D possibly TRBD1 on 5 matching bases. Deletions cut 7 bases from V and 1 base from J, with 10 bases between. CDR1 and CDR2 (germline): LNHDA, SQIVND (reference sequence). This CDR3 is built from 13 residues. CDR3 sequence reads: CASINQGNYGYTF. The CDR3 DNA reads as TGTGCCAGTATCAACCAGGGTAACTATGGCTACACCTTC.